One T cell receptor beta chain is described in this entry. This record comes from a study of blood T cell repertoires in COVID-19. In the study overall: PBMCs, B-cell-depleted T cells, or T cells provided the cDNA or gDNA that made up the material.

Per the authors' pipeline: Nucleated cell counts were estimated from reference gene primer amplification. The protocol was immunoSEQ multiplex PCR, while the TCRdb copy is restricted to in-frame clones and leaves out a portion. That table gives V, J and clone size, and the DNA gave D and trimming. Of around 330,000 clones listed, about nine tenths are singletons. Trimming took off 4 bases at V and 4 bases at J, with 8 bases between the two ends. From germline, CDR1 is GTSNPN and CDR2 SVGIG (reference sequence). There are 12 residues in the CDR3. One Seattle source followed patients from active infection through their disease course.

The sequenced sample consisted of peripheral blood. The TCR comes from a woman in her thirties with COVID-19, enrolled during active disease. J is TRBJ1-3 and V is TRBV30, with D possibly matching TRBD1 (5 bases). DNA for the CDR3: TGTGCCTGGAATTACAGGGGAAACACCATATATTTT. Protein: CAWNYRGNTIYF.